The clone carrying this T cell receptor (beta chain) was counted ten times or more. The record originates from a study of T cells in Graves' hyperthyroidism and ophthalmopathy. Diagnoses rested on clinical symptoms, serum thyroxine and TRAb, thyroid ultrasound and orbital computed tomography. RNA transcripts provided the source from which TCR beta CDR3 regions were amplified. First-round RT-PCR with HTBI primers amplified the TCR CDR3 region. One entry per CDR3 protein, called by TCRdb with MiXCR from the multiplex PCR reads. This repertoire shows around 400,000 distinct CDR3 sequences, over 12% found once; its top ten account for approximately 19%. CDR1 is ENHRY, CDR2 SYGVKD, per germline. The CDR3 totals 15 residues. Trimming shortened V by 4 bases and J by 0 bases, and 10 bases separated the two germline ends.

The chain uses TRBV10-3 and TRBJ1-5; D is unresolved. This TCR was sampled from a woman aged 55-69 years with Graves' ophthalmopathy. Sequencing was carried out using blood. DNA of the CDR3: TGTGCCATCAGTGGTTCGGCGGCTAGCAATCAGCCCCAGCATTTT. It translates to CAISGSAASNQPQHF.